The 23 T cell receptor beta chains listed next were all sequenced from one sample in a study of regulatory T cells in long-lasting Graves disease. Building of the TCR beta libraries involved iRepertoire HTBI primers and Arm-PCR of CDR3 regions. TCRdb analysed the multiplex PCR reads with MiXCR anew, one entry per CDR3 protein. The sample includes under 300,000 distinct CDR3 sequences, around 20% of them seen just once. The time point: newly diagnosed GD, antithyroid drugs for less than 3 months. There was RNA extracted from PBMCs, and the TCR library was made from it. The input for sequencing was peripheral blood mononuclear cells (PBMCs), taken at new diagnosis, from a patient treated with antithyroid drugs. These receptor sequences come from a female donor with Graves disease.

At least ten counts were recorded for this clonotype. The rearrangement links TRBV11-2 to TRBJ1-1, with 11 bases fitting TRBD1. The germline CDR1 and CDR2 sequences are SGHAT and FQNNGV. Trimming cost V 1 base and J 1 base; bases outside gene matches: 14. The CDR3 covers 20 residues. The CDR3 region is CASSLGVRGTGGMWNTEAFF. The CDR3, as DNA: TGTGCCAGCAGCTTAGGGGTCCGGGGGACAGGGGGAATGTGGAACACTGAAGCTTTCTTT.

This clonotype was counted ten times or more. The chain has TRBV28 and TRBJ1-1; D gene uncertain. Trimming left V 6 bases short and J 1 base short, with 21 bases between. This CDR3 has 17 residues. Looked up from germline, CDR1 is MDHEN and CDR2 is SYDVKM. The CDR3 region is CASSPARASRANTEAFF. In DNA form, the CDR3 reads TGTGCCAGCAGCCCCGCCCGGGCGTCCAGAGCGAACACTGAAGCTTTCTTT.

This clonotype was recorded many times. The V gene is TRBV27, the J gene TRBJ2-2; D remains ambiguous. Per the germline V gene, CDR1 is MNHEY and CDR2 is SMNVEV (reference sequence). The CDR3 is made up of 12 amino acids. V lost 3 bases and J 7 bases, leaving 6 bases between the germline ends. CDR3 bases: TGTGCCAGCAGTTTGTCCCGCGGGGAGCTGTTTTTT. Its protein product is CASSLSRGELFF.

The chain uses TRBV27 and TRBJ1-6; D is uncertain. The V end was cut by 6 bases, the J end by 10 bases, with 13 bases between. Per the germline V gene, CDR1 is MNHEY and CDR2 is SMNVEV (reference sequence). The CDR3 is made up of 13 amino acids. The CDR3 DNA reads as TGTGCCAGCAGCTTGGGGTCTCGGTCACCCCTCCACTTT. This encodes CASSLGSRSPLHF.

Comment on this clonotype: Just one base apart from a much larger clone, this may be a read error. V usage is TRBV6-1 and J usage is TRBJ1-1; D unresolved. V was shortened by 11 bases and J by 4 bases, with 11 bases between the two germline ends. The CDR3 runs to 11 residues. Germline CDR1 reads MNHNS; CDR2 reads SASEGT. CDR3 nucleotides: TGTGCCGGGTCCCCGGGCACTGAAGCTTTCTTT. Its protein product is CAGSPGTEAFF.

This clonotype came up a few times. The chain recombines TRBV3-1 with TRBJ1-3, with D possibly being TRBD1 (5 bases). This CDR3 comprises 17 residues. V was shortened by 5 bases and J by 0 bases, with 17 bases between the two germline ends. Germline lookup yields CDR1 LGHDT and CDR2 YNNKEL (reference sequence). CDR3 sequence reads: CASSTWLGLNSGNTIYF. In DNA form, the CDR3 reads TGTGCCAGCAGCACCTGGTTGGGGCTAAACTCTGGAAACACCATATATTTT.

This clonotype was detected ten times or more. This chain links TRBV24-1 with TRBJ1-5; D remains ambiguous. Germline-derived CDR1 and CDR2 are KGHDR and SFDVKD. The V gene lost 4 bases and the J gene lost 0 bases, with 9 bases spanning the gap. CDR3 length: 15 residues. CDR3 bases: TGTGCCACCAGTGACTCGACACCTAGCAATCAGCCCCAGCATTTT. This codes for CATSDSTPSNQPQHF.

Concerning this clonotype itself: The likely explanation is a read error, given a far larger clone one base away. DNA of the CDR3: TGTGCCAGCAGTCTCAATTTGGCAGTACAAGCCATTCAGTACTTC. This gives the protein CASSLNLAVQAIQYF. This sequence joins TRBV12-3 or TRBV12-4 and TRBJ2-1; D gene uncertain. The J call may be wrong; the DNA end is better matched by TRBJ2-4. The CDR3 consists of 15 residues.

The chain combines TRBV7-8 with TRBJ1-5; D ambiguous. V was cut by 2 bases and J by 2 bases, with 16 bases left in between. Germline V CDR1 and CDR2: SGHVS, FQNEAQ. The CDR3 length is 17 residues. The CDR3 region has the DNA TGTGCCAGCAGCTTATCTTTCGTTGAGGGAGGCAATCAGCCCCAGCATTTT. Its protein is CASSLSFVEGGNQPQHF. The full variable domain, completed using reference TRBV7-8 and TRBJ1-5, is GAGVSQSPRYKVAKRGQDVALRCDPISGHVSLFWYQQALGQGPEFLTYFQNEAQLDKSGLPSDRFFAERPEGSVSTLKIQRTQQEDSAVYLCASSLSFVEGGNQPQHFGDGTRLSIL.

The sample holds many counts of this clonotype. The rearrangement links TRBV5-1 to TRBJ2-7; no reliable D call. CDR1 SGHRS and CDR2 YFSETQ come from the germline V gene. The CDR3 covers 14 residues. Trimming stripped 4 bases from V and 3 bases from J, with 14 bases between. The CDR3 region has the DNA TGCGCCAGCAGCCCCCTCGAAGGTGGCTACGAGCAGTACTTC. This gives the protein CASSPLEGGYEQYF.

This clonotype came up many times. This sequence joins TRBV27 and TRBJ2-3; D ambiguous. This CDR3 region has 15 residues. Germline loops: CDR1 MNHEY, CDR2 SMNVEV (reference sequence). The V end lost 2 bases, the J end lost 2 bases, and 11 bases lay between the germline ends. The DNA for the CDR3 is TGTGCCAGCAGTTTACCGGGCCCGTTCACAGATACGCAGTATTTT. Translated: CASSLPGPFTDTQYF.

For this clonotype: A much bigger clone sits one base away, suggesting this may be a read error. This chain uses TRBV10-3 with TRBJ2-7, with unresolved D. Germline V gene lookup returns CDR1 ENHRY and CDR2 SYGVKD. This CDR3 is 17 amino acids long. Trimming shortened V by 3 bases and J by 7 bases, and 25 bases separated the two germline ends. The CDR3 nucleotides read TGTGCCATCAGTGACACGAAGGCGCGGAGCTCCTACAATGAGCAGTACTTC. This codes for CAISDTKARSSYNEQYF.

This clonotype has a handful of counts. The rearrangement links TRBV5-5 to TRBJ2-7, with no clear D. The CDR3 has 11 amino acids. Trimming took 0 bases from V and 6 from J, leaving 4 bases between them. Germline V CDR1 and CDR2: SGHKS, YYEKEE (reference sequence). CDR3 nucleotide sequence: TGTGCCAGCAGCTTGGAGTCCGAGCAGTACTTC. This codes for CASSLESEQYF.

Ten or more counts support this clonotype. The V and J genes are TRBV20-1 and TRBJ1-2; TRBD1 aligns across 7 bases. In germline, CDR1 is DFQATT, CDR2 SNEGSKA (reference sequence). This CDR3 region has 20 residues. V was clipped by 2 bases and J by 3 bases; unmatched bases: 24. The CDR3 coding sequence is TGCAGTGCTAGATCCAGGGGGGGATATAAAGGACCGGAACGTCACTATGGCTACACCTTC. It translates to CSARSRGGYKGPERHYGYTF.

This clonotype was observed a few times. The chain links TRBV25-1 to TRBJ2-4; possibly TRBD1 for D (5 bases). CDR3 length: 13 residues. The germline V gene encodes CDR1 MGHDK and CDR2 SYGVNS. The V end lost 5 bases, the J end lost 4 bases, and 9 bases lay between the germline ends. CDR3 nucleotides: TGTGCCAGCAGTCGCCCAGGGAAAAACATTCAGTACTTC. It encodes CASSRPGKNIQYF.

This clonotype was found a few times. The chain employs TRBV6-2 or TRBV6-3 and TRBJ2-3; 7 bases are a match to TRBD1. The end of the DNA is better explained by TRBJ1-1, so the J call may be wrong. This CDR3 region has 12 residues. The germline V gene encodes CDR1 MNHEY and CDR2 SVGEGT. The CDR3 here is CASSYRTGVAFF. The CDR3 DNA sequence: TGTGCCAGCAGTTACCGTACAGGGGTCGCTTTCTTT.

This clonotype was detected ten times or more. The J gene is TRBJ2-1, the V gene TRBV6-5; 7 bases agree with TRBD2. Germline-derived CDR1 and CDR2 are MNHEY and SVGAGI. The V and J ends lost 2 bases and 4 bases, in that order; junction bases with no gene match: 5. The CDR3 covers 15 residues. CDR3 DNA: TGTGCCAGCAGTTACGTGTCGGGGGGTTACAATGAGCAGTTCTTC. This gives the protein CASSYVSGGYNEQFF.

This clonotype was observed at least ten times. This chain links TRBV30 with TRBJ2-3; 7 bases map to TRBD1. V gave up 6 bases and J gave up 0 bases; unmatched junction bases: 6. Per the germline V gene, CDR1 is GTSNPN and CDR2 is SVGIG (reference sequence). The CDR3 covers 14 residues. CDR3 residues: CACPGQSSTDTQYF. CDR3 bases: TGTGCCTGCCCGGGACAGAGTAGCACAGATACGCAGTATTTT.

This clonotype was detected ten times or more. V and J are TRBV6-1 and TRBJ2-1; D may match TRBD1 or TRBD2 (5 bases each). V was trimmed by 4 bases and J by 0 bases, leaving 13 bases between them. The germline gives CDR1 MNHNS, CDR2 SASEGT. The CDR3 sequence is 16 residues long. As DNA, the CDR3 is TGTGCCAGCAGTGCCTCCGGGACCCCCTCCTACAATGAGCAGTTCTTC. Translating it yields CASSASGTPSYNEQFF.

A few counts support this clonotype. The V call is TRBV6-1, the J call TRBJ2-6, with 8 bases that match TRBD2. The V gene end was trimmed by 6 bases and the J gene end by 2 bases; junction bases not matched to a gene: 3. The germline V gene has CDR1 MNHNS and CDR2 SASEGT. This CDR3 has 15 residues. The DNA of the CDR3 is TGTGCCAGCAGCCGGGGGGGAGCTGGGGCCAACGTCCTGACTTTC. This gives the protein CASSRGGAGANVLTF.

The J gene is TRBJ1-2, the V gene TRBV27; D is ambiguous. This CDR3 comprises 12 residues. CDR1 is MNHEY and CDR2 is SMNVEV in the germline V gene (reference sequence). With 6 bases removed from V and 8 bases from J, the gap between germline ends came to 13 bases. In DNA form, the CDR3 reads TGTGCCAGCAGCTCCCCTCCCGGAGGCTACACCTTC. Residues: CASSSPPGGYTF.

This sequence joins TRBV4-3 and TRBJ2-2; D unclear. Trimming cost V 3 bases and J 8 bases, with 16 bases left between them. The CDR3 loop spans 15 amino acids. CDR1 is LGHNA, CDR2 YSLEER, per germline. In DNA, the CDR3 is TGCGCCAGCAGCCAGGAACTGGGGTGGGCTGGGGAGCTGTTTTTT. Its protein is CASSQELGWAGELFF.

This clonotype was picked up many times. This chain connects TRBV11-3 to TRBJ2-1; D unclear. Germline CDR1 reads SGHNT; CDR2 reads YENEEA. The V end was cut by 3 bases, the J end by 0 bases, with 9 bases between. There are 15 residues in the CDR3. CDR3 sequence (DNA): TGTGCCAGCAGCTTTACATCTACCTCCTACAATGAGCAGTTCTTC. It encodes CASSFTSTSYNEQFF.